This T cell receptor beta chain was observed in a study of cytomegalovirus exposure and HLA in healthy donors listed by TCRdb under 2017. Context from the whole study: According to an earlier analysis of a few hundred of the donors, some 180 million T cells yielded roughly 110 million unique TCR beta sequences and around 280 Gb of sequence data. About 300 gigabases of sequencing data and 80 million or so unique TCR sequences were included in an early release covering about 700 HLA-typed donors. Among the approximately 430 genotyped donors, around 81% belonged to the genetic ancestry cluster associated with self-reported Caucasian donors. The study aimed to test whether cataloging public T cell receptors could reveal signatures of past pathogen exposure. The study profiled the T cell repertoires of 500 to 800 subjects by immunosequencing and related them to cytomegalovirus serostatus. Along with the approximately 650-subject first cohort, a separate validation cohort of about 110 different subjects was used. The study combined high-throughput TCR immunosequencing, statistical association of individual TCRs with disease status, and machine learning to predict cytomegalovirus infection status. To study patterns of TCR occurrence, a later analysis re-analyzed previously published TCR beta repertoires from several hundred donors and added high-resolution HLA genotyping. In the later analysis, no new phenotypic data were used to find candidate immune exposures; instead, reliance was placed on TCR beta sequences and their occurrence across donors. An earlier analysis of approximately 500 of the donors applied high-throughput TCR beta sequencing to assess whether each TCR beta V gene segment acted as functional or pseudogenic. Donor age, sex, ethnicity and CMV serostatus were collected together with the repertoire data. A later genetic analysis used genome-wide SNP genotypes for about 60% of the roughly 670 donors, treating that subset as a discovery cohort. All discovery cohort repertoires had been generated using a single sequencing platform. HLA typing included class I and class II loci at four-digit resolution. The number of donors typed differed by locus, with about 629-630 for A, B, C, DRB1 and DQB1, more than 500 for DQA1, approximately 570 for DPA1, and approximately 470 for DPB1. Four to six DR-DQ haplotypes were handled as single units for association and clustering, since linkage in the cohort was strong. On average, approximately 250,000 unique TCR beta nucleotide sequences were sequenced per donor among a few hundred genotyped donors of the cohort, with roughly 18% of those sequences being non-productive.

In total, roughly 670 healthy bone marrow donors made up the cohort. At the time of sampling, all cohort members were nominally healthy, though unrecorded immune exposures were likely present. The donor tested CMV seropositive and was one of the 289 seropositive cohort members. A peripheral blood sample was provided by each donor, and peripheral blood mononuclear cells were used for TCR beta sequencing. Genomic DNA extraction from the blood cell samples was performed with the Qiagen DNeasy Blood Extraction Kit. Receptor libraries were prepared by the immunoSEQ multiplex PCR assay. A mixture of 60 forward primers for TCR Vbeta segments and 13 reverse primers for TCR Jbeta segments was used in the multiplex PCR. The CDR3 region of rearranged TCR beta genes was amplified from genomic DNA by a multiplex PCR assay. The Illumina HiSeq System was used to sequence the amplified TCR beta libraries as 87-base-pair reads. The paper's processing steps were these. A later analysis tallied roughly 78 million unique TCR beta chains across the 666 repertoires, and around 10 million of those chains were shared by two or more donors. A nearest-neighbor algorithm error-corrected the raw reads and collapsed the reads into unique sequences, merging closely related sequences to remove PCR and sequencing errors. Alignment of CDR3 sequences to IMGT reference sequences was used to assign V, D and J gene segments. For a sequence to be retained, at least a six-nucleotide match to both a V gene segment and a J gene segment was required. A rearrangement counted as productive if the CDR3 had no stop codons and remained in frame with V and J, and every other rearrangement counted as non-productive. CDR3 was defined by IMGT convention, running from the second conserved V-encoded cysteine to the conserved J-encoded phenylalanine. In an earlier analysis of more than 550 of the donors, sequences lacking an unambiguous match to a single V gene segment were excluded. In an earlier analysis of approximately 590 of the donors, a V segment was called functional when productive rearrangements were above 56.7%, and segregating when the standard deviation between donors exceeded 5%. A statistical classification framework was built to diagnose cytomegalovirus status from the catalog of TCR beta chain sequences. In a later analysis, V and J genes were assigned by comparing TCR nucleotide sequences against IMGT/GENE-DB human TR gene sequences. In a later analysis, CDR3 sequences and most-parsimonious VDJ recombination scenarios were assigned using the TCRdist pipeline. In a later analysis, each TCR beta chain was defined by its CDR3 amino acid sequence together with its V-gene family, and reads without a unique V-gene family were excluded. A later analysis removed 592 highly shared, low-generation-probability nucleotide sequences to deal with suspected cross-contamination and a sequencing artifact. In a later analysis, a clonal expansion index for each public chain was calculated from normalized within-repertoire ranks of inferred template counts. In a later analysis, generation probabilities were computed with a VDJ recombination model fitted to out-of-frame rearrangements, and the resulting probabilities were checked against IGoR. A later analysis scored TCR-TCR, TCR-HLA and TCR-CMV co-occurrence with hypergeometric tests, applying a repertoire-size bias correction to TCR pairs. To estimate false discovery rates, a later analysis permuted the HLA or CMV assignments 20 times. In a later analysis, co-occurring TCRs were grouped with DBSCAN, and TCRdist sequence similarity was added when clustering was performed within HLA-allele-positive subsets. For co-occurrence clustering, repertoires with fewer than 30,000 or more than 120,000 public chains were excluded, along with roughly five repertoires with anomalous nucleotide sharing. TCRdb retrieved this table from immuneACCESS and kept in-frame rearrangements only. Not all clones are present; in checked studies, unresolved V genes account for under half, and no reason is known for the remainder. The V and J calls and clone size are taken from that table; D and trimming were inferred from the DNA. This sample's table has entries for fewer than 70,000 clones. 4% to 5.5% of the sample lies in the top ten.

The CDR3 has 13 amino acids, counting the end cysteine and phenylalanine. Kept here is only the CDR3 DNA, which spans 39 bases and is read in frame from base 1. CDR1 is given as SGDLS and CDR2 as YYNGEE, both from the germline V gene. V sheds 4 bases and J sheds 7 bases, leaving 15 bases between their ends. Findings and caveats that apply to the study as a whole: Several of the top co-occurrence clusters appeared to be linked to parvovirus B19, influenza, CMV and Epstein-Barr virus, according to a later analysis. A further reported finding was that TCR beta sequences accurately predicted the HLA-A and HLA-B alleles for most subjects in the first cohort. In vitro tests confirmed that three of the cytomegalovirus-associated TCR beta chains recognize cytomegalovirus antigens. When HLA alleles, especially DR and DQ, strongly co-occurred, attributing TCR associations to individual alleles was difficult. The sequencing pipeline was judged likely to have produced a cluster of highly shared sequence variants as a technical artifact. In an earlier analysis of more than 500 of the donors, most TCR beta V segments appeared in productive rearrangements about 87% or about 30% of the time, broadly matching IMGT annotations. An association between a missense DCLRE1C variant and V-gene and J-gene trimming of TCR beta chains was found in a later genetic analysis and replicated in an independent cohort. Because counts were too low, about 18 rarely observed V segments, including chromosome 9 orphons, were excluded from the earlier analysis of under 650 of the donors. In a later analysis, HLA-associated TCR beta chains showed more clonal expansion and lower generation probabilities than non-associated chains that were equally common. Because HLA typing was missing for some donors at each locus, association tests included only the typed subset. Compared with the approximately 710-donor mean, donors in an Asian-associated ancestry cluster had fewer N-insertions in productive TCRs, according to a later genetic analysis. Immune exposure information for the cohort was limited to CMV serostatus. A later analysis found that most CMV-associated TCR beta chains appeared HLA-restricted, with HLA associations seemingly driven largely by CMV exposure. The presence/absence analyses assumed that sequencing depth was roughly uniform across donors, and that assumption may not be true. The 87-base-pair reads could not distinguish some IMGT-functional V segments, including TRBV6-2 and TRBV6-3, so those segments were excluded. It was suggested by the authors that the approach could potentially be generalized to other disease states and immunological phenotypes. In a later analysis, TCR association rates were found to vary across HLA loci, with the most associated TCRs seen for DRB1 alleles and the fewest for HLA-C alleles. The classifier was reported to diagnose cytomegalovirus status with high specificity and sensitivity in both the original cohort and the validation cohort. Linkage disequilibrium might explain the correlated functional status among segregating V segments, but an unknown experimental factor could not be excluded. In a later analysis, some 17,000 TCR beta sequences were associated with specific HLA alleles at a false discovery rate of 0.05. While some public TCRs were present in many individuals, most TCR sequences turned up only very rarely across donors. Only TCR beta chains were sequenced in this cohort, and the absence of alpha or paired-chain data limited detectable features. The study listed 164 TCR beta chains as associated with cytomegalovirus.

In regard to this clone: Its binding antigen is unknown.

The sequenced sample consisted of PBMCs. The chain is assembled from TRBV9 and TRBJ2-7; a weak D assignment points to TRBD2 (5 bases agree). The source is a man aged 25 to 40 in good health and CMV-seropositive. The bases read TGTGCCAGCAGCTCCTGGGCTGGGGAGGAGCAGTACTTC. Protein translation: CASSSWAGEEQYF.